The 20 T cell receptor beta chains presented below share a single source sample, sequenced in a study of blood T cell repertoires in COVID-19. Assay used: immunoSEQ multiplex PCR; TCRdb lists only in-frame clones, some missing. The sample records roughly 200,000 clones, about 83% being singletons. Material: PBMCs or T cells enriched from blood (not recorded which). Every receptor here comes from a woman aged 30 to 39 who had recovered from COVID-19.

V is TRBV19 and J is TRBJ2-1; the match to TRBD2 covers 9 bases. This CDR3 spans 15 amino acids. Germline V CDR1 and CDR2: LNHDA, SQIVND (reference sequence). V dropped 3 bases and J dropped 10; count of bases not matched to a gene: 10. The CDR3 sequence is CASSIVASGTFEQFF. The CDR3 DNA reads TGTGCCAGTAGTATTGTGGCTAGCGGGACGTTCGAGCAGTTCTTC.

V usage is TRBV6-5 and J usage is TRBJ1-2, with 11 bases that match TRBD1. The CDR3 length is 16 residues. V was clipped by 0 bases and J by 8 bases; unmatched bases: 8. The germline CDR1 and CDR2 sequences are MNHEY and SVGAGI. In DNA, the CDR3 is TGTGCCAGCAGTTACTCATCGGGACAGGGGGGTTACGGCTACACCTTC. Its translation is CASSYSSGQGGYGYTF.

This chain uses TRBV11-2 with TRBJ1-4, with 8 positions matching TRBD1. The CDR3 consists of 15 residues. Germline CDR1 and CDR2: SGHAT and FQNNGV. After removal of 3 bases from V and 6 bases from J, the junction contained 6 bases not matched to a gene. The CDR3 DNA follows: TGTGCCAGCAGCTTCCAGGGGGCACCACATGAAAAACTGTTTTTT. It yields the protein CASSFQGAPHEKLFF.

This clone occurred a few times. The chain uses TRBV28 and TRBJ1-5; D is ambiguous. Trimming pared 3 bases from V and 2 bases from J, leaving 11 bases between. CDR1 and CDR2 from the germline V gene are MDHEN and SYDVKM. CDR3 length: 15 amino acids. CDR3 bases: TGTGCCAGCAGTTTCGCACGGGGAGGCAATCAGCCCCAGCATTTT. This sequence encodes CASSFARGGNQPQHF. The full variable domain, in which reference TRBV28 and TRBJ1-5 provide the parts outside the CDR3, is DVKVTQSSRYLVKRTGEKVFLECVQDMDHENMFWYRQDPGLGLRLIYFSYDVKMKEKGDIPEGYSVSREKKERFSLILESASTNQTSMYLCASSFARGGNQPQHFGDGTRLSIL.

The chain recombines TRBV18 with TRBJ1-5, with 8 bases identical to TRBD1. There are 17 residues in the CDR3. Germline V gives CDR1 KGHSH, CDR2 LQKENI. Trimming took 3 bases from V and 3 from J; bases not matched to a gene: 10. The CDR3 loop is CASSPFGQGISNQPQHF. As DNA, the CDR3 is TGTGCCAGCTCACCGTTCGGACAGGGTATTTCCAATCAGCCCCAGCATTTT. Full variable domain (missing parts from reference TRBV18 and TRBJ1-5): NAGVMQNPRHLVRRRGQEARLRCSPMKGHSHVYWYRQLPEEGLKFMVYLQKENIIDESGMPKERFSAEFPKEGPSILRIQQVVRGDSAAYFCASSPFGQGISNQPQHFGDGTRLSIL.

A few counts support this clone. Its ends do not fully match the called genes, so a read error is possible. J is TRBJ1-2 and V is TRBV3-1 (or the pseudogene TRBV3-2); 7 positions agree with TRBD1. Germline CDR1 LGHDT, CDR2 YNNKEL (reference sequence). This CDR3 has 12 amino acids. The CDR3: CASSLGQRFNNF. CDR3 sequence (DNA): TGTGCCAGCAGCTTGGGACAGCGCTTCAACAACTTC.

Points on this clone: This CDR3 is also generated by other DNA sequences in the sample. The rearrangement joins TRBV30 to TRBJ1-1; D is undetermined. V was trimmed by 5 bases and J by 0 bases, leaving 4 bases between them. CDR1 is GTSNPN, CDR2 SVGIG, per germline (reference sequence). The CDR3 spans 11 residues. This CDR3 reads CAWVMNTEAFF. CDR3 sequence (DNA): TGTGCCTGGGTTATGAACACTGAAGCTTTCTTT.

This chain links TRBV24-1 with TRBJ2-1, with 12 positions matching TRBD2. In germline, CDR1 is KGHDR, CDR2 SFDVKD. Trimming removed 4 bases from V and 4 bases from J; junction bases left unmatched: 7. The CDR3 is 17 amino acids. CDR3 coding DNA: TGTGCCACCAGTGACAGAACCGGGACTAGCGGGTACAATGAGCAGTTCTTC. Residues: CATSDRTGTSGYNEQFF.

This chain uses TRBV10-3 with TRBJ1-1; a possible D gene is TRBD1 (5 bases). The V gene lost 6 bases and the J gene lost 0 bases, with 8 bases spanning the gap. Germline loops: CDR1 ENHRY, CDR2 SYGVKD. CDR3 length equals 13 residues. This CDR3 is CAIRGGLNTEAFF. In DNA form, the CDR3 reads TGTGCCATCAGGGGGGGTTTGAACACTGAAGCTTTCTTT.

The chain has TRBV27 and TRBJ2-2; 10 nucleotides agree with TRBD2. This CDR3 is 16 amino acids long. V was pared by 0 bases and J by 8 bases, with 6 bases of the junction left unmatched. CDR1 is MNHEY, CDR2 SMNVEV, per germline (reference sequence). CDR3 amino acids: CASSLSLAGVSGELFF. The CDR3 nucleotides are TGTGCCAGCAGTTTATCTCTAGCGGGAGTATCTGGGGAGCTGTTTTTT.

V and J are TRBV28 and TRBJ2-1; 7 bases are shared with TRBD2. The junction had 8 bases not matched to a gene; V was cut back by 4 bases and J by 8 bases. Germline assignment: CDR1 MDHEN and CDR2 SYDVKM. The CDR3 is made up of 14 amino acids. For the CDR3, the DNA is TGTGCCAGCAGTTACCAGGGAGGGCCTCATGAGCAGTTCTTC. Translating gives CASSYQGGPHEQFF.

The chain has TRBV30 and TRBJ2-5; 10 nucleotides align to TRBD1. This CDR3 region has 13 residues. The trim removed 5 bases at V and 6 bases at J, leaving 6 bases unmatched. Germline CDR1 and CDR2: GTSNPN and SVGIG (reference sequence). The CDR3, as DNA: TGTGCCTGGGGAGGACAGGGGGTAAAGACCCAGTACTTC. It translates to CAWGGQGVKTQYF.

The chain carries TRBV5-1 and TRBJ2-3; 9 bases agree with TRBD1. V gave up 4 bases and J gave up 5 bases; unmatched junction bases: 5. Germline CDR1 is SGHRS and CDR2 is YFSETQ. The CDR3 covers 14 residues. The CDR3 region has the DNA TGCGCCAGCAGCAAGGGACAGGGAATAGATACGCAGTATTTT. Protein sequence: CASSKGQGIDTQYF.

CDR3 coding DNA: TGTGCCAGCCACCATCAAAGCGCGGGGTTCTCCTACGAGCAGTACTTC. The encoded protein is CASHHQSAGFSYEQYF. V and J are TRBV28 and TRBJ2-7, with D possibly being TRBD2 (6 bases). V was cut by 8 bases and J by 0 bases, with 20 bases left in between. Germline V gene data show CDR1 as MDHEN and CDR2 as SYDVKM. The CDR3 sequence is 16 residues long.

This rearrangement joins TRBV11-3 to TRBJ2-5; D is possibly TRBD1 (5 bases). Germline V lookup: CDR1 SGHNT, CDR2 YENEEA. V lost 5 bases, J lost 2 bases, and 18 bases lay in between. The CDR3 has 16 residues. The chain's CDR3 is CASSEGWGDFQETQYF. CDR3 DNA sequence: TGTGCCAGCAGCGAAGGGTGGGGCGATTTTCAAGAGACCCAGTACTTC.

The sample holds a few counts of this clone. The gene calls are TRBV12-3 or TRBV12-4 and TRBJ2-5, with 9 bases aligning to TRBD2. V lost 6 bases and J lost 4; bases outside the gene matches: 3. CDR3 size: 13 residues. CDR3 loop: CASSRLAAETQYF. The CDR3 nucleotides read TGTGCCAGCAGCAGACTAGCGGCAGAGACCCAGTACTTC.

This sequence joins TRBV6-1 and TRBJ1-6; possibly TRBD1 for D (5 bases). Germline CDR1 and CDR2: MNHNS and SASEGT. V shed 1 base and J shed 9 bases, with 10 bases lying between them. This CDR3 is built from 14 residues. Here the CDR3 DNA reads TGTGCCAGCAGTGAAGTAGACAGTGGTTCACCCCTCCACTTT. Translation gives CASSEVDSGSPLHF.

The chain is built from TRBV18 and TRBJ1-1; weak D call: TRBD1 (6 bases). The germline CDR1 and CDR2 sequences are KGHSH and LQKENI. V was clipped by 3 bases and J by 7 bases, with 12 bases between them. The length of the CDR3 is 13 residues. CDR3 DNA: TGTGCCAGCTCACCGGGGGCAGACGATGAAGCTTTCTTT. Encoded protein: CASSPGADDEAFF.

This chain links TRBV2 with TRBJ1-1; no definite D call. The CDR3 is made up of 14 amino acids. Germline V gene sequence: CDR1 SNHLY, CDR2 FYNNEI. The V end lost 6 bases, the J end lost 1 base, and 12 bases lay between the germline ends. CDR3 in amino acids: CASRPGVGNTEAFF. For the CDR3, the DNA is TGTGCCAGCAGACCGGGAGTGGGGAACACTGAAGCTTTCTTT.

This clone has just a few counts. V and J are TRBV19 and TRBJ2-2, with 9 bases aligning to TRBD2. This CDR3 spans 16 amino acids. Germline-derived CDR1 and CDR2 are LNHDA and SQIVND (reference sequence). Trimming cost V 7 bases and J 5 bases; bases outside gene matches: 11. This CDR3 reads CASTEPGTSFTGELFF. The CDR3 nucleotides read TGTGCCAGTACGGAACCCGGGACTAGCTTTACCGGGGAGCTGTTTTTT. The full variable domain, its missing parts supplied by reference TRBV19 and TRBJ2-2, is DGGITQSPKYLFRKEGQNVTLSCEQNLNHDAMYWYRQDPGQGLRLIYYSQIVNDFQKGDIAEGYSVSREKKESFPLTVTSAQKNPTAFYLCASTEPGTSFTGELFFGEGSRLTVL.